The rows below give T cell receptor beta chains drawn from one sample of a study of Graves' ophthalmopathy and Graves' hyperthyroidism. TCRdb used MiXCR to reprocess the multiplex PCR reads, holding one entry per CDR3 protein. The sample contains over 500,000 distinct CDR3 sequences, approximately 22% of which appear only once. Sample: peripheral blood. The receptors shown here come from a woman aged 18-35 years with stable Graves' hyperthyroidism. Some clones in this sample may be carry-over from other donors' samples. CDR3s leave out the opening cysteine and the closing phenylalanine or tryptophan.

v_call,j_call,cdr3_aa
TRBV7-8,TRBJ2-5,ASSLGSGRRETQY
TRBV12-3/TRBV12-4,TRBJ1-1,ASRLDRGPEAF
TRBV28,TRBJ2-4,ASSQTGLAKNIQY
TRBV4-1,TRBJ2-6,ASSQGTGGANVLT
TRBV12-3/TRBV12-4,TRBJ1-5,ASPDRGYQPQH
TRBV3-1,TRBJ1-6,ASSQEQGLNSPLH
TRBV5-1,TRBJ1-1,ASILVGQGATEAF
TRBV12-3/TRBV12-4,TRBJ1-6,ASSASGADNSPLH
TRBV19,TRBJ1-5,ASSIGARADQPQH
TRBV11-1,TRBJ1-1,ASSLAGKTEAF
TRBV20-1,TRBJ1-6,SALDRGYSPLH
TRBV10-3,TRBJ1-1,AISDQGLNTEAF
TRBV15,TRBJ2-5,ATSARRGLETQY
TRBV18,TRBJ2-5,ASSLDIQETQY
TRBV6-5,TRBJ2-5,ASSPELETQY